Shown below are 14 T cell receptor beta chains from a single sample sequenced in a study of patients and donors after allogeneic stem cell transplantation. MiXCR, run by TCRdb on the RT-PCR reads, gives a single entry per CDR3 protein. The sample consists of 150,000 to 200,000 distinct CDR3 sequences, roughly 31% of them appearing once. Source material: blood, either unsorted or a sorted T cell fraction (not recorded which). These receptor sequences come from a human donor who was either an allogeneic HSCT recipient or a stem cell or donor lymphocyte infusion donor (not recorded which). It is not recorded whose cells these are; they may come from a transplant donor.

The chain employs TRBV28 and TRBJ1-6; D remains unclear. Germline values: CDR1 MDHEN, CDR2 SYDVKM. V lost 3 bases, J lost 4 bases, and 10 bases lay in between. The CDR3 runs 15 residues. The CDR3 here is CASSFPTGYNSPLHF. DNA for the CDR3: TGTGCCAGCAGTTTCCCAACGGGGTATAATTCACCCCTCCACTTT.

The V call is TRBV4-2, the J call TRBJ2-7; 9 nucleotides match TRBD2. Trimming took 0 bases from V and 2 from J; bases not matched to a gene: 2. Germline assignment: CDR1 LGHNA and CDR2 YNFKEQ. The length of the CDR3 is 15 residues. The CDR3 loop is CASSQDLAGAYEQYF. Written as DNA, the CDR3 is TGTGCCAGCAGCCAAGATTTAGCGGGGGCCTACGAGCAGTACTTC.

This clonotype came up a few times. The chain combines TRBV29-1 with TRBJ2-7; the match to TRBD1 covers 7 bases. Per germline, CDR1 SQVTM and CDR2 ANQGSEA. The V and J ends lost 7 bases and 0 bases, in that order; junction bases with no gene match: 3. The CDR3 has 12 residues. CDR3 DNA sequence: TGCAGCGCTGGGGACAGCTCCTACGAGCAGTACTTC. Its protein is CSAGDSSYEQYF.

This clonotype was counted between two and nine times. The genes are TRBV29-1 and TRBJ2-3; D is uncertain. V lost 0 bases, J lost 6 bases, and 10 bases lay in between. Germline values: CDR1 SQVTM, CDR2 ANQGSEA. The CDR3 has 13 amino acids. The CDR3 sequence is CSVEDLIGDTQYF. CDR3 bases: TGCAGCGTTGAAGATCTAATAGGGGATACGCAGTATTTT.

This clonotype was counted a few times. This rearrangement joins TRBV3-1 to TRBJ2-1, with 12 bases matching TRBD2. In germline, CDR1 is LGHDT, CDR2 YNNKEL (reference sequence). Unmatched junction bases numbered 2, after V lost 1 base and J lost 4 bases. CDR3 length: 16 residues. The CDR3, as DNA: TGTGCCAGCAGCCAAGGAGGGACTAGCGGGTACAATGAGCAGTTCTTC. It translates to CASSQGGTSGYNEQFF.

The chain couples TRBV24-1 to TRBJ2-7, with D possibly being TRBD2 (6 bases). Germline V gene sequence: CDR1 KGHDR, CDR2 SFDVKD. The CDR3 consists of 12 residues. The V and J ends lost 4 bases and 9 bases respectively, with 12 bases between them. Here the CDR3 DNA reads TGTGCCACCAGTGAGGAGGGCCCCAGGCAGTACTTC. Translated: CATSEEGPRQYF.

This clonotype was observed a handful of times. The CDR3 nucleotides are TGCAGTGCTAGAGCCCTGGGATTGAAGACACCGGATACGCAGTATTTT. This translates into CSARALGLKTPDTQYF. The chain carries TRBV20-1 and TRBJ2-3; no clear D gene. The CDR3 is 16 amino acids. The germline V and J ends were trimmed by 1 base and 6 bases, with 20 bases remaining between them. Per germline, CDR1 DFQATT and CDR2 SNEGSKA (reference sequence).

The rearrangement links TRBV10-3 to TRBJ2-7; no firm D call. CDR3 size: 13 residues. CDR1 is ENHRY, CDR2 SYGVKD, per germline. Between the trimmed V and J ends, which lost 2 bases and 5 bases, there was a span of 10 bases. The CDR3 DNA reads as TGTGCCATCAGTGAGGGCCCGCTGGACGAGCAGTACTTC. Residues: CAISEGPLDEQYF.

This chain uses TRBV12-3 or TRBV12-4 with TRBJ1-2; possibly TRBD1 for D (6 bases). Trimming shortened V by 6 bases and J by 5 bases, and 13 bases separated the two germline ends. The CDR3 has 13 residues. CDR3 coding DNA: TGTGCCAGCAGACGGACAGCTTCTTATGGCTACACCTTC. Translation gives CASRRTASYGYTF.

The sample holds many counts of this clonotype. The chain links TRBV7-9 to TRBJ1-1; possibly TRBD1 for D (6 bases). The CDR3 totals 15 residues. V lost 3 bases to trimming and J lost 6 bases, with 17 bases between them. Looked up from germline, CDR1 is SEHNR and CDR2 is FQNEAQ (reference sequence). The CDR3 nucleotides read TGTGCCAGCAGCTTTCTAGAGGCAGGGGACCCTGAAGCTTTCTTT. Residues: CASSFLEAGDPEAFF.

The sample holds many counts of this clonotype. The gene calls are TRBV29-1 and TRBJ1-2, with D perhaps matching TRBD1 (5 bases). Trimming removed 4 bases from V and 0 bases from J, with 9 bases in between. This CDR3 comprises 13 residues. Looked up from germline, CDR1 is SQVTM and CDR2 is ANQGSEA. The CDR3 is CSVGRDPNYGYTF. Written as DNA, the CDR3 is TGCAGCGTTGGAAGGGACCCTAACTATGGCTACACCTTC.

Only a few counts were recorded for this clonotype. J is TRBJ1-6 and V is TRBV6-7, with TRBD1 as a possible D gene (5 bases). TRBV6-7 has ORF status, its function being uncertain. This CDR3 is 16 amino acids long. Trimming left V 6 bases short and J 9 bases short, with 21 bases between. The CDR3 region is CASRPGTPCSTSPLHF. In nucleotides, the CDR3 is TGTGCCAGCAGGCCCGGGACTCCTTGCTCCACTTCACCCCTCCACTTT.

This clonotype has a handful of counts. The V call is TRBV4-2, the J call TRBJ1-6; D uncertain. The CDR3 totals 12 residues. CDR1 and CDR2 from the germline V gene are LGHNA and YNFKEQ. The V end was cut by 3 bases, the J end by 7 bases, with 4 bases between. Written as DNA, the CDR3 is TGTGCCAGCAGCCAGCACAATTCACCCCTCCACTTT. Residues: CASSQHNSPLHF.

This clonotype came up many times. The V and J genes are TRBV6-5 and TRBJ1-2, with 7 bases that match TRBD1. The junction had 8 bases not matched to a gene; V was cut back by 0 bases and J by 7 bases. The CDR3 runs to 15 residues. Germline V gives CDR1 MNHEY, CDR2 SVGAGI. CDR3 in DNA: TGTGCCAGCAGTTACTCCTTTGAGGGGGCAGCTGGCTACACCTTC. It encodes CASSYSFEGAAGYTF.